The T cell receptor (beta chain) described here comes from a study of CD8 T cells in Susac syndrome. J lost 5 bases, V lost 5 bases, and 12 bases had no gene match. The germline gives CDR1 MDHEN, CDR2 SYDVKM. The CDR3 length is 15 residues. RNA amounts of 0.5 to 1 ug underwent reverse transcription with random hexamers. Amplification of TCR beta CDR3 used immunoSEQ multiplex PCR across 54 Vbeta and 13 Jbeta. TCRdb used MiXCR to reprocess the immunoSEQ multiplex PCR reads, holding one entry per CDR3 protein. The sample carries roughly 190,000 distinct CDR3 sequences, 80% to 95% recorded once. High-throughput TCR beta sequencing covered peripheral CD8+ and CD4+ T cells. Isolation of CD8+ and CD4+ T cells was performed negatively, whereas enrichment of TEMRA cells was done by FACS.

Sequencing was done on a sample of CD4+ T cells from PBMCs. The receptor was derived from a human donor in good health. V is TRBV28 and J is TRBJ2-7, with 7 bases identical to TRBD2. The CDR3 DNA is TGTGCCAGCAGTGGATTCGGGACTACTCCTAACGAGCAGTACTTC. Protein sequence: CASSGFGTTPNEQYF.